A single sample gave rise to the 25 T cell receptor beta chains below, sequenced in a study of T cell clonotyping in hematopoietic cell transplantation (dated by TCRdb to 2020 to 2023). What this sample's time point label stands for: recipient sample about 28 days before transplant, after cytoreduction. The library was produced with the immunoSEQ multiplex PCR assay. TCRdb mirrors the immuneACCESS table, restricted to in-frame sequences. Some clones are absent from its copies; in checked studies, under half trace to an unresolved V gene, and the reason for the others is unknown. The sample has around 7,300 clones on record, around 88% of them singletons. Clones ranked in the top ten supply around 3.6% of the sample. Sample: peripheral blood mononuclear cells, taken before stem cell transplant. Every receptor here comes from a man between 25 and 39 years old with acute myeloid leukemia. Some clones in this sample may be carry-over from other donors' samples.

The chain recombines TRBV2 with TRBJ2-1, with D perhaps TRBD2 (5 bases). The V end was cut by 6 bases, the J end by 0 bases, with 12 bases between. Per germline, CDR1 SNHLY and CDR2 FYNNEI. CDR3 size: 15 residues. The CDR3 DNA reads as TGTGCCAGCAGCGGAAACGGGGTCTCCTACAATGAGCAGTTCTTC. Amino acid sequence: CASSGNGVSYNEQFF.

V is TRBV10-3 and J is TRBJ2-1; a possible D gene is TRBD1 (5 bases). The CDR3 length is 14 residues. From germline, CDR1 is ENHRY and CDR2 SYGVKD. V lost 8 bases, J lost 2 bases, and 13 bases lay in between. The DNA for the CDR3 is TGTGCCATCGGCCCGGGCAGGGCCTACAATGAGCAGTTCTTC. Protein sequence: CAIGPGRAYNEQFF.

The rearrangement uses TRBV9 and TRBJ1-2, with D unresolved. The CDR3 extends over 15 amino acids. Germline V CDR1 and CDR2: SGDLS, YYNGEE. Trimming removed 4 bases from V and 5 bases from J, with 18 bases in between. CDR3 in DNA: TGTGCCAGCAGCACCGGTTCGGGTCCCTCATATGGCTACACCTTC. Translation: CASSTGSGPSYGYTF.

The V and J genes are TRBV6-1 and TRBJ1-2, with unresolved D. Trimming took off 2 bases at V and 8 bases at J, with 6 bases between the two ends. CDR3 length: 11 amino acids. Germline CDR1 reads MNHNS; CDR2 reads SASEGT. CDR3 DNA sequence: TGTGCCAGCAGTGAAATCCAAGGCTACACCTTC. It yields the protein CASSEIQGYTF.

The gene calls are TRBV29-1 and TRBJ2-7, with 8 bases aligning to TRBD2. V lost 1 base and J lost 6; bases outside the gene matches: 8. The CDR3 has 14 amino acids. Germline loops: CDR1 SQVTM, CDR2 ANQGSEA. CDR3 region: CSVEVSAGAGEQYF. The CDR3 DNA reads as TGCAGCGTTGAAGTCTCAGCGGGGGCCGGCGAGCAGTACTTC.

The rearrangement uses TRBV7-9 and TRBJ1-5; D might be TRBD1 (5 bases). The CDR3 extends over 12 amino acids. V dropped 6 bases and J dropped 5 bases, with 8 bases sitting between them. Germline V gene data show CDR1 as SEHNR and CDR2 as FQNEAQ (reference sequence). The CDR3: CASSDSYQPQHF. CDR3 coding DNA: TGTGCCAGCAGTGACAGTTATCAGCCCCAGCATTTT. The variable domain in full, with the rest retrieved from reference TRBV7-9 and TRBJ1-5, is DTGVSQNPRHKITKRGQNVTFRCDPISEHNRLYWYRQTLGQGPEFLTYFQNEAQLEKSRLLSDRFSAERPKGSFSTLEIQRTEQGDSAMYLCASSDSYQPQHFGDGTRLSIL.

V is TRBV28 and J is TRBJ1-1; D is unclear. V was shortened by 2 bases and J by 4 bases, with 8 bases between the two germline ends. This CDR3 contains 13 residues. Germline CDR1 is MDHEN and CDR2 is SYDVKM. The CDR3 nucleotides read TGTGCCAGCAGTTTAAGCGCTCCCACTGAAGCTTTCTTT. Translating it yields CASSLSAPTEAFF.

V gene TRBV7-2 combines with J gene TRBJ2-3, with 9 bases aligning to TRBD2. V was clipped by 6 bases and J by 6 bases; unmatched bases: 7. This CDR3 has 14 amino acids. Germline values: CDR1 SGHTA, CDR2 FQGNSA. CDR3 DNA: TGTGCCAGCAGTCCTAGCGGGATAGGCGATACGCAGTATTTT. Its protein is CASSPSGIGDTQYF.

The chain carries TRBV19 and TRBJ1-2, with D unresolved. The CDR3 covers 14 residues. Trimming took off 3 bases at V and 0 bases at J, with 8 bases between the two ends. Germline-derived CDR1 and CDR2 are LNHDA and SQIVND (reference sequence). CDR3 sequence reads: CASSISAANYGYTF. The CDR3 nucleotides are TGTGCCAGTAGTATTAGTGCAGCTAACTATGGCTACACCTTC.

The chain is built from TRBV6-1 and TRBJ1-4, with 8 bases identical to TRBD1. This CDR3 contains 15 residues. CDR1 MNHNS and CDR2 SASEGT come from the germline V gene. The V gene end was trimmed by 2 bases and the J gene end by 4 bases; junction bases not matched to a gene: 3. CDR3: CASSEWTGSNEKLFF. DNA of the CDR3: TGTGCCAGCAGTGAATGGACAGGGAGTAATGAAAAACTGTTTTTT.

J is TRBJ2-6 and V is TRBV6-6, with D unresolved. Germline CDR1 is MNHNY and CDR2 is SVGAGI (reference sequence). Deletions cut 2 bases from V and 3 bases from J, with 8 bases between. CDR3 size: 15 residues. The CDR3 sequence is CASSYVRGGANVLTF. In nucleotides, the CDR3 is TGTGCCAGCAGTTACGTCCGAGGTGGGGCCAACGTCCTGACTTTC.

This rearrangement joins TRBV30 to TRBJ2-2; 8 positions agree with TRBD2. The CDR3 is made up of 18 amino acids. Per the germline V gene, CDR1 is GTSNPN and CDR2 is SVGIG (reference sequence). The ends lost 0 bases at V and 6 bases at J; junction bases unmatched: 15. This CDR3 reads CAWSVLSGRAGFAGELFF. The CDR3 region has the DNA TGTGCCTGGAGTGTACTGTCCGGGAGGGCCGGATTTGCCGGGGAGCTGTTTTTT.

V is TRBV29-1 and J is TRBJ2-7; TRBD2 matches at 7 bases. Trimming removed 6 bases from V and 3 bases from J; junction bases left unmatched: 17. Germline CDR1 SQVTM, CDR2 ANQGSEA. This CDR3 spans 16 amino acids. CDR3 coding DNA: TGCAGCGTCGAGGGTCACCCGGGGGGACTCGACTACGAGCAGTACTTC. Protein product: CSVEGHPGGLDYEQYF.

The chain is built from TRBV7-9 and TRBJ2-5; TRBD1 or TRBD2 may be the D gene (5 bases each). The CDR3 length is 14 residues. The ends were cut back, 0 bases at V and 4 bases at J, with 9 bases in the middle. Germline values: CDR1 SEHNR, CDR2 FQNEAQ (reference sequence). The CDR3: CASSLAGVGETQYF. CDR3 DNA: TGTGCCAGCAGCTTAGCGGGGGTAGGAGAGACCCAGTACTTC.

In its sample, this clone was seen a few times. CDR3 sequence: CAWSANRGEAFF. As DNA, the CDR3 is TGTGCCTGGAGTGCGAACAGGGGTGAAGCTTTCTTT. The chain employs TRBV30 and TRBJ1-1, with TRBD1 matching 7 bases. This CDR3 has 12 amino acids. Germline V lookup: CDR1 GTSNPN, CDR2 SVGIG (reference sequence). V lost 1 base and J lost 7; bases outside the gene matches: 3. Based on the CDR3 plus reference TRBV30 and TRBJ1-1, the full variable domain is SQTIHQWPATLVQPVGSPLSLECTVEGTSNPNLYWYRQAAGRGLQLLFYSVGIGQISSEVPQNLSASRPQDRQFILSSKKLLLSDSGFYLCAWSANRGEAFFGQGTRLTVV.

This chain uses TRBV5-4 with TRBJ2-6; D unclear. V was trimmed by 0 bases and J by 0 bases, leaving 13 bases between them. The V gene's germline CDR1 is SGHNT and CDR2 YYREEE (reference sequence). The CDR3 covers 18 residues. Here the CDR3 reads CASSLGTLIRSGANVLTF. The CDR3 nucleotides read TGTGCCAGCAGCTTGGGGACCTTAATTCGCTCTGGGGCCAACGTCCTGACTTTC.

This chain links TRBV10-3 with TRBJ2-1; D is uncertain. CDR3 length equals 13 residues. Germline-derived CDR1 and CDR2 are ENHRY and SYGVKD. Trimming removed 4 bases from V and 5 bases from J, with 9 bases in between. CDR3 region: CAISGRPDNEQFF. CDR3 in DNA: TGTGCCATCAGTGGGCGACCTGACAATGAGCAGTTCTTC.

The chain has TRBV6-5 and TRBJ1-4; D is undetermined. This CDR3 is 15 amino acids long. Trimming shortened V by 2 bases and J by 7 bases, and 14 bases separated the two germline ends. Looked up from germline, CDR1 is MNHEY and CDR2 is SVGAGI. CDR3 in DNA: TGTGCCAGCAGTTACGCTTCTGGGTTTGGTGAAAAACTGTTTTTT. Translated: CASSYASGFGEKLFF.

V is TRBV6-4 and J is TRBJ2-3, with D possibly TRBD2 on 6 matching bases. Germline values: CDR1 MRHNA, CDR2 SNTAGT. The V gene lost 5 bases and the J gene lost 6 bases, with 18 bases spanning the gap. This CDR3 is built from 15 residues. In nucleotides, the CDR3 is TGTGCCAGCAGTCCCGGGACTTCCTCTGGGGATACGCAGTATTTT. Translating gives CASSPGTSSGDTQYF.

The CDR3 loop reads CASSLLPGGETQYF. The CDR3 DNA reads TGTGCCAGCAGCTTACTGCCAGGGGGAGAGACCCAGTACTTC. The rearrangement joins TRBV7-6 to TRBJ2-5; 7 nucleotides line up with TRBD1. The CDR3 totals 14 residues. CDR1 and CDR2 (germline): SGHVS, FNYEAQ. Losses at the gene ends were 2 bases for V and 4 bases for J; bases not matched to a gene: 4.

The chain recombines TRBV7-2 with TRBJ2-3; the D is unclear. The CDR3 is 11 amino acids. V was pared by 4 bases and J by 9 bases, with 8 bases between. CDR1 is SGHTA, CDR2 FQGNSA, per germline. The CDR3 sequence: CASSSFDTQYF. DNA for the CDR3: TGTGCCAGCAGCTCCTTTGACACGCAGTATTTT.

The chain is built from TRBV7-2 and TRBJ1-4; D unclear. Germline V gives CDR1 SGHTA, CDR2 FQGNSA. Trimming cost V 7 bases and J 7 bases, with 13 bases left between them. There are 13 residues in the CDR3. CDR3 sequence: CASKVGPGEKLFF. CDR3 sequence (DNA): TGTGCCAGCAAGGTTGGGCCCGGTGAAAAACTGTTTTTT.

The genes are TRBV7-6 and TRBJ2-1; 9 positions match TRBD2. Germline V gene data show CDR1 as SGHVS and CDR2 as FNYEAQ. CDR3 length: 16 amino acids. The ends lost 1 base at V and 9 bases at J; junction bases unmatched: 10. CDR3 amino acids: CASSLEGTSSHGEQFF. The CDR3 nucleotides read TGTGCCAGCAGCTTAGAAGGGACTAGCTCTCACGGTGAGCAGTTCTTC.

A few counts support this clone. In nucleotides, the CDR3 is TGTGCCAGCAGCCAAGATGGGACTAGCGTTGTTGTCGAGCAGTACTTC. This sequence encodes CASSQDGTSVVVEQYF. This sequence joins TRBV4-2 and TRBJ2-7, with 10 bases matching TRBD2. V dropped 0 bases and J dropped 6; count of bases not matched to a gene: 8. From germline, CDR1 is LGHNA and CDR2 YNFKEQ. This CDR3 spans 16 amino acids.

This clone showed up just once. This chain connects TRBV27 to TRBJ1-1, with D maybe TRBD1 (6 bases). The CDR3 is 11 amino acids. Germline CDR1 MNHEY, CDR2 SMNVEV (reference sequence). The ends were cut back, 10 bases at V and 9 bases at J, with 15 bases in the middle. In nucleotides, the CDR3 is TGTGCCACCCTAGGGGGGTTGAAAGCTTTCTTT. Protein: CATLGGLKAFF.